Reported below is one TCR beta chain. The antigen is unknown. These data come from a study of early stage breast cancer tumors. The wider study: Among approximately 12 ER+/PR+/HER2- tumors, eight were ductal, four lobular.

Trimming shortened V by 6 bases and J by 2 bases, and 14 bases separated the two germline ends. Germline-derived CDR1 and CDR2 are SGHRS and YFSETQ. The CDR3 consists of 15 residues. General study results and limits: Unsorted bulk genomic DNA sequencing lacked pairing and functional marker data.

Each sample had two DNA replicates, approximately 0.5 ug blood or 1.5 ug tissue. Repertoires were generated with immunoSEQ multiplex PCR, while TCRdb's copy carries only in-frame clones and drops some. Among about 50,000 clones listed, about 83% were seen once. V and J are TRBV5-1 and TRBJ2-2, with D unclear. The TCR was taken from a person aged 25-39 years with breast cancer. The sample was blood. The CDR3 protein is CASTSLKKNTGELFF. The CDR3 region has the DNA TGCGCCAGCACGTCTCTAAAAAAAAACACCGGGGAGCTGTTTTTT.